In its sample, the clone carrying this TCR beta chain was seen once. V was clipped by 3 bases and J by 2 bases, with 11 bases between them. CDR3 length: 15 amino acids. The germline gives CDR1 MNHEY, CDR2 SMNVEV (reference sequence). Sequenced by immunoSEQ multiplex PCR; TCRdb stores in-frame clones only, minus some. The sample carries about 130,000 clones, about nine tenths recorded once. This entry belongs to a study of cytomegalovirus exposure and HLA in healthy donors. V and J are TRBV27 and TRBJ1-5; D perhaps matches TRBD1 (5 bases). Sequenced: PBMCs. This receptor was identified in a man aged 25 to 40 in good health and CMV-seronegative. The CDR3 is CASSLSGFGNQPQHF. CDR3 DNA: TGTGCCAGCAGTTTGTCAGGGTTCGGCAATCAGCCCCAGCATTTT.